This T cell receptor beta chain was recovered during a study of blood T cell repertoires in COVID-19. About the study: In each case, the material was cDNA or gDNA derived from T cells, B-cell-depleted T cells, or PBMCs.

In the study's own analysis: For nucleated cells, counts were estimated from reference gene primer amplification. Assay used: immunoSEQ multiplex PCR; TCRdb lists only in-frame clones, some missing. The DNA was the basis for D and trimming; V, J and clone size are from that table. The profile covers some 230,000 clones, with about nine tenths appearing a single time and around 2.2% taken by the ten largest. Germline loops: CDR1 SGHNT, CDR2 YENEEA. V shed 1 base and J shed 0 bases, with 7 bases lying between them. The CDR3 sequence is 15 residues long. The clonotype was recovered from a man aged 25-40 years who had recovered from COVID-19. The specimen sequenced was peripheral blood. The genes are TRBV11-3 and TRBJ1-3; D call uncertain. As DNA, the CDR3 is TGTGCCAGCAGCTTAGGTGGAGACTCTGGAAACACCATATATTTT. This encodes CASSLGGDSGNTIYF.